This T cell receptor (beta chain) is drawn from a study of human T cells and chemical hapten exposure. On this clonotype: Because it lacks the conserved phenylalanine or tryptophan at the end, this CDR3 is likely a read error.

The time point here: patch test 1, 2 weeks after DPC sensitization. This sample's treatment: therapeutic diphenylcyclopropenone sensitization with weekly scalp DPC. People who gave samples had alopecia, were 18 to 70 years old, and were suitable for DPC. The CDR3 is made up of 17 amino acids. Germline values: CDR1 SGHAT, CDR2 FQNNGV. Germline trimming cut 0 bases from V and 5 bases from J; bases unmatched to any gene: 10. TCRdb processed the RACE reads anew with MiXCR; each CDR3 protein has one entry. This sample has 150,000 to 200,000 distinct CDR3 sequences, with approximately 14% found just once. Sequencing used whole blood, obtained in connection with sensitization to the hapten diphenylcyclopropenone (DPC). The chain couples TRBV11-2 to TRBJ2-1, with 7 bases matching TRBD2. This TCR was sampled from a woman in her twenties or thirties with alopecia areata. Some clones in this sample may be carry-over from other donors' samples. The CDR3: CASSLDGSASGNNEQFL. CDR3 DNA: TGTGCCAGCAGCTTAGATGGGTCGGCTAGCGGAAACAATGAGCAGTTCCTC.